Detailed here is one T cell receptor (beta chain). This clonotype showed up just a few times. The specificity of this receptor is unknown. No much larger clone is present one base from it, and per-base qualities are unavailable. The data originate from a study of vaccination and CD4 T cells after COVID-19 (dated by TCRdb to between 2021 and 2024). With respect to the entire study: Convalescent patients had a positive SARS-CoV-2 result on nasal swab PCR, and of these patients, several had mild disease and one had severe disease. The convalescent cohort included six males and four females, with two Hispanic individuals, seven Caucasians, two Asians and one multiracial person. Participants received two doses of either the Pfizer-BioNTech BNT162b2 vaccine (n=8) or the Moderna mRNA-1273 vaccine (n=2). Post-COVID blood samples from convalescent patients were collected a median of roughly 100 days after diagnosis, with a range of roughly 35 to 161 days. The time from the second vaccine dose to post-vaccine blood sampling had a median of around 72 days and ranged from about 14 to 250 days. The cultures were stimulated with overlapping spike peptide pools from SARS-CoV-2 and from the common cold coronaviruses HCoV-NL63, HCoV-OC43 and HCoV-229E. Control cultures received a CEFX viral epitope pool as the positive control, an HIV-1 Nef peptide pool as the negative control, or no peptide. In 10 COVID-19 convalescent patients and several infection-naive healthy vaccine recipients, researchers compared the spike-specific CD4+ TCR repertoire from before mRNA vaccination with the repertoire from after.

What the research found in general, with its limitations: In convalescent patients, a median approximately 83% of post-vaccine SARS-CoV-2-reactive clones were detected only after vaccination, and vaccine-specific priming was suggested by this finding. In convalescent patients, nearly all vaccine-specific clones (304 of 307) were found to be mono-reactive for SARS-CoV-2 spike rather than cross-reactive with common cold coronaviruses. Relatively few convalescent patients were included in the study, and early timepoints after natural infection were not analyzed. Although the median number of SARS-CoV-2-reactive clonotypes went up from around 20 after infection to some 37 after vaccination, the increase was not significant.

The treatment or condition label on this specimen signifies: approximately 11-day PBMC culture with coronavirus spike peptide pools or control peptides (ViraFEST assay). The ViraFEST assay, used in the study, expanded antigen-specific T cells with peptide pools and then identified the expanded clonotypes through TCR sequencing. Positive SARS-CoV-2 PCR tests in the convalescent patients dated from March to December 2020, before Alpha, Beta and Delta variants emerged in the United States. PBMCs were cultured at about 2 million per well in IMDM supplemented with approximately 5.3% human AB serum and around 10 IU/ml IL-2, with about 11 ug/ml peptide pools added. Half of the culture medium was replaced with fresh IL-2-containing medium on days 3 and 7. After around 10 days of culture, CD4+ T cells were isolated by negative selection using the EasySep CD4+ T cell isolation kit. Ficoll-Paque Plus gradient centrifugation was used to isolate PBMCs from whole blood, and the isolated PBMCs were then either used fresh or cryopreserved at -140C. Culture conditions were generally each tested in triplicate wells.

The receptor library was made with PCR. DNA from cultured CD4+ T cells was subjected to TCR sequencing with the Oncomine TCR Beta short-read assay at the Johns Hopkins FTIC core. Genomic DNA was extracted from the cultured CD4+ T cells with the QIAamp micro DNA kit. Oncomine TCR Beta libraries from cultured CD4+ T cells were pooled using unique dual indexes and sequenced on an Illumina iSeq 100. Regarding the original processing steps: Non-productive sequences were removed, and CDR3s not starting with C, not ending with F or W, or shorter than 7 amino acids were discarded. Antigen-specific clonotypes were identified using the MANAFEST web application through comparison of peptide-stimulated wells with reference and other culture wells. Positive clones required FDR below 0.05, an odds ratio above 5, and productive frequency above 0.1% in at least two of three replicate wells. Clonotypes that were significantly expanded in both SARS-CoV-2 spike wells and at least one common cold coronavirus spike condition were defined as cross-reactive. Levenshtein distances (stringdist) and unrooted phylogenetic trees (ape) in R version 3.6.1 were used to assess CDR3 homology. The public reads were run again by TCRdb, first through fastp at Q25 and then through MiXCR, and only productive beta chains were kept. One record per CDR3 amino acid sequence lists the most common genes and DNA. TCRdb's processing, not the authors', yielded these V and J calls. Here the sample has roughly 10,000 distinct CDR3 sequences; 35% to 50% occur a single time. Of the sample, 30% to 40% is held by the ten largest clones.

The germline V gene sets CDR1 to SGHTA and CDR2 to FQGNSA. The trim is 3 bases for V and 1 base for J, with a gap of 6 bases between the germline ends. The CDR3 contains 13 residues, cysteine and phenylalanine counted. Left in the record is the CDR3 DNA by itself, 39 bases read in frame from the first base. The rearranged chain carries TRBV7-2 and TRBJ1-1; the D gene is not confidently resolved. The clonotype was recovered from a human donor who had recovered from COVID-19. Sequencing input: CD4+ T cells from blood, cultured in vitro. At the DNA level, the sequence is TGTGCCAGCAGCTTGACGACGAACACTGAAGCTTTCTTT. Its product reads: CASSLTTNTEAFF.